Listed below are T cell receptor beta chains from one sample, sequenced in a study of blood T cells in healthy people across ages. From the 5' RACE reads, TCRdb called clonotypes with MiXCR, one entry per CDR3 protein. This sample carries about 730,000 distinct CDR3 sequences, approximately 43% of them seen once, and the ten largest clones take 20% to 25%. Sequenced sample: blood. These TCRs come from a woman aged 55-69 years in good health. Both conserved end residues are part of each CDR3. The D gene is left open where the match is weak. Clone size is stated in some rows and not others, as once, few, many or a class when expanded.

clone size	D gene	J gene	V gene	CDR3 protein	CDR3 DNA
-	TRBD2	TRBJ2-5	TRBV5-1	CASSLALAGSWETQYF	TGCGCCAGCAGCTTGGCCCTAGCGGGGTCCTGGGAGACCCAGTACTTC
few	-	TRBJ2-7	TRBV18	CASSPLSDSTYEQYF	TGTGCCAGCTCACCACTTTCTGACAGTACCTACGAGCAGTACTTC
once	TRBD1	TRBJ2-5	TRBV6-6	CASSYWTGKETQYF	TGTGCCAGCAGTTACTGGACAGGGAAAGAGACCCAGTACTTC
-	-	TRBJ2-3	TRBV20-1	CSARRAWNTQYF	TGCAGTGCTAGGAGAGCTTGGAATACGCAGTATTTT
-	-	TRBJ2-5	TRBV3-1	CASSQEEKTQYF	TGTGCCAGCAGCCAAGAGGAGAAGACCCAGTACTTC
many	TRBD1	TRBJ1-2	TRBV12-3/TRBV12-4	CASSPIGDRDRAYTF	TGTGCCAGCAGTCCGATAGGCGACCGGGACAGGGCCTACACCTTC
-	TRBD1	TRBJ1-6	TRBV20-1	CSASPRETGQGSPLHF	TGCAGTGCTAGTCCGAGAGAGACAGGGCAGGGTTCACCCCTCCACTTT
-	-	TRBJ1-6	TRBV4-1	CASSQDRGDNSPLHF	TGCGCCAGCAGCCAAGATCGGGGCGATAATTCACCCCTCCACTTT
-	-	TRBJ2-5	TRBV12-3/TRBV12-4	CASRFETGPSSEEQYF	TGTGCCAGCAGGTTTGAAACAGGACCCTCATCAGAAGAGCAGTACTTC
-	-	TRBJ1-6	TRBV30	CAARRGFDSPLHF	TGTGCCGCAAGGCGGGGTTTCGATTCACCCCTCCACTTT
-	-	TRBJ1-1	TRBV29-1	CSVVVGALGTEAFF	TGCAGCGTTGTCGTGGGGGCCCTGGGGACTGAAGCTTTCTTT
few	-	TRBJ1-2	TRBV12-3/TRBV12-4	CASSLGAGGGYTF	TGTGCCAGCAGTTTAGGAGCAGGCGGCGGCTACACCTTC
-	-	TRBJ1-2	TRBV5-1	CASSFNPGGGYTF	TGCGCCAGCAGCTTCAATCCGGGGGGTGGCTACACCTTC
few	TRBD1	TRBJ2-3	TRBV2	CASSDISTGSGDTQYF	TGTGCCAGCAGTGATATTTCGACAGGGAGTGGGGATACGCAGTATTTT
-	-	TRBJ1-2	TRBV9	CASSVDRGRATSNYGYTF	TGTGCCAGCAGCGTAGATAGGGGCCGCGCCACTTCCAACTATGGCTACACCTTC
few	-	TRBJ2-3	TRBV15	CATSRETGGARGDTDTQYF	TGTGCCACCAGCAGAGAGACTGGAGGGGCAAGGGGGGACACAGATACGCAGTATTTT
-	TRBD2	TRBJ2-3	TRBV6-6	CASTTPGLAGRDTQYF	TGTGCCAGCACTACACCGGGACTAGCGGGCCGGGATACGCAGTATTTT
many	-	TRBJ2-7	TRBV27	CASSFGPLENYEQYF	TGTGCCAGCAGTTTCGGTCCCCTCGAGAACTACGAGCAGTACTTC
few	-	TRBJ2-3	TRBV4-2	CASSQDQQSTDTQYF	TGTGCCAGCAGCCAAGATCAACAGAGCACAGATACGCAGTATTTT
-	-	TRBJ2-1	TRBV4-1	CASSQLGEGNEQFF	TGCGCCAGCAGCCAGCTCGGGGAAGGTAATGAGCAGTTCTTC
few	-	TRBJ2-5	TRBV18	CASSPSRAQETQYF	TGTGCCAGCTCACCATCCAGGGCCCAAGAGACCCAGTACTTC
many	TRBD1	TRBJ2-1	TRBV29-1	CSVGTGVANEQFF	TGCAGCGTGGGGACAGGGGTTGCAAATGAGCAGTTCTTC
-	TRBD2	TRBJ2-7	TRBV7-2	CASSLSASGGSYEQYF	TGTGCCAGCAGCTTATCTGCTAGCGGGGGCTCCTACGAGCAGTACTTC
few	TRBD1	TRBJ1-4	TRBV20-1	CSARGDREETNEKLFF	TGCAGTGCTAGAGGTGACAGGGAGGAAACTAATGAAAAACTGTTTTTT
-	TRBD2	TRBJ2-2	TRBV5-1	CASSSGGGNTGELFF	TGCGCCAGCAGCTCGGGGGGAGGCAACACCGGGGAGCTGTTTTTT
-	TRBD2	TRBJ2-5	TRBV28	CASSYSGGASTETQYF	TGTGCCAGCAGTTATAGCGGGGGGGCCTCTACAGAGACCCAGTACTTC
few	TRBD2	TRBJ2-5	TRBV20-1	CSAESGTGGTQYF	TGCAGTGCCGAGAGCGGGACTGGCGGGACCCAGTACTTC
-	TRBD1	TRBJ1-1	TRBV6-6	CASSSYGTVNTEAFF	TGTGCCAGCAGTTCCTACGGGACAGTGAACACTGAAGCTTTCTTT
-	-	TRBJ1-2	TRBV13	CASTAYSPGGYGYTF	TGTGCCAGCACCGCTTATAGTCCTGGGGGCTATGGCTACACCTTC
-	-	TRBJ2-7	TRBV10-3	CAIRKTTGGEQYF	TGTGCCATCAGGAAAACGACGGGCGGGGAGCAGTACTTC
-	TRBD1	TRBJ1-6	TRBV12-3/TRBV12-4	CASRTAGGWSPLHF	TGTGCCAGCAGAACGGCAGGGGGATGGTCACCCCTCCACTTT
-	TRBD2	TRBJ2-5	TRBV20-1	CSATPGGGTQYF	TGCAGTGCTACCCCGGGGGGAGGGACCCAGTACTTC
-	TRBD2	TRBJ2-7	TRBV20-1	CSAREGRVSYEQYF	TGCAGTGCTAGAGAGGGGAGGGTCTCCTACGAGCAGTACTTC
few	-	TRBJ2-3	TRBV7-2	CASSLYASWDTQYF	TGTGCCAGCAGCTTATATGCCTCTTGGGATACGCAGTATTTT
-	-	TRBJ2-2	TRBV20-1	CSARDSTRDTGELFF	TGCAGTGCTAGAGATTCGACTAGGGACACCGGGGAGCTGTTTTTT
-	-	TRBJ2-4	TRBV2	CASRKVGGGTKNIQYF	TGTGCCAGCAGAAAAGTTGGGGGTGGAACCAAAAACATTCAGTACTTC
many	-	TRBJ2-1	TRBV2	CASSDRGNEQFF	TGTGCCAGCAGTGATAGGGGGAATGAGCAGTTCTTC
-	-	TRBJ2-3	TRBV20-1	CSAKKVDTQYF	TGCAGTGCTAAAAAAGTAGATACGCAGTATTTT
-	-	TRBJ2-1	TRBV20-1	CSAGQRHNEQFF	TGCAGTGCTGGACAGCGCCACAATGAGCAGTTCTTC
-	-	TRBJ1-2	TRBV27	CASSPWGGGVYTF	TGTGCCAGCAGTCCCTGGGGAGGGGGAGTCTACACCTTC
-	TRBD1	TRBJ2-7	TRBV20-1	CSASPRGNNEQYF	TGCAGTGCTAGTCCCAGGGGGAACAATGAGCAGTACTTC
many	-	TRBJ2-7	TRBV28	CASSLRDLHYEQYF	TGTGCCAGCAGTTTAAGGGACCTACACTACGAGCAGTACTTC
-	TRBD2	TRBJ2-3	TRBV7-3	CARPPGLAGGQYF	TGTGCTAGACCCCCGGGACTAGCGGGAGGGCAGTATTTT
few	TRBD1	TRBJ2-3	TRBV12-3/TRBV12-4	CASSSTGSDTQYF	TGTGCCAGCAGTTCGACAGGGAGCGACACGCAGTATTTT
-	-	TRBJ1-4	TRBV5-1	CASGRTATNEKLFF	TGTGCCAGCGGAAGGACAGCAACTAATGAAAAACTGTTTTTT
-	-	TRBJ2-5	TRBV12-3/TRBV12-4	CASRAAVRGRKETQYF	TGTGCCAGCAGAGCCGCTGTGAGGGGGAGGAAAGAGACCCAGTACTTC
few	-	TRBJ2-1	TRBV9	CASSDENEQFF	TGTGCCAGCAGCGACGAGAATGAGCAGTTCTTC
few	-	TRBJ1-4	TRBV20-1	CSASQGSTNEKLFF	TGCAGTGCTAGTCAGGGGTCAACTAATGAAAAACTGTTTTTT
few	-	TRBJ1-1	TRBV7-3	CASSLTQRVGEAFF	TGTGCCAGCAGCTTAACGCAAAGGGTTGGTGAAGCTTTCTTT
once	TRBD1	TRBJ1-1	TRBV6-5	CASSYYTGATEAFF	TGTGCCAGCAGTTACTACACAGGGGCCACTGAAGCTTTCTTT
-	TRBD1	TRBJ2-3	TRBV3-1	CASSRQGPTDTQYF	TGTGCCAGCAGCCGACAGGGGCCCACGGATACGCAGTATTTT
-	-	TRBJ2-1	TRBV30	CAWSVGHNEQFF	TGTGCCTGGAGTGTAGGCCACAATGAGCAGTTCTTC
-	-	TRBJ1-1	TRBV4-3	CASTLRAGSYTEAFF	TGCGCCAGCACCCTTCGGGCAGGGAGTTACACTGAAGCTTTCTTT
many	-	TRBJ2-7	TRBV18	CASSPLDEQYF	TGTGCCAGCTCACCACTAGACGAGCAGTACTTC
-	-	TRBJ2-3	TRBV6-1	CAVLARYTDTQYF	TGTGCCGTTCTAGCGCGGTACACAGATACGCAGTATTTT
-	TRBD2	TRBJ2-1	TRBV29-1	CSVTSGRYNEQFF	TGCAGCGTGACTAGCGGGCGATACAATGAGCAGTTCTTC
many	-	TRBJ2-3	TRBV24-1	CATSGSPTDTQYF	TGTGCCACCAGTGGAAGCCCCACAGATACGCAGTATTTT
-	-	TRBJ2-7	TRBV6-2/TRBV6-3	CASSYWSSAGSYNEQYF	TGTGCCAGCAGTTACTGGTCCAGCGCGGGAAGCTACAATGAGCAGTACTTC
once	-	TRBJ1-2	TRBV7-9	CASSLSEGDGYTF	TGTGCCAGCAGCCTAAGTGAGGGGGATGGCTACACCTTC
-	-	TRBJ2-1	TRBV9	CASSVRPRPGSYNEQFF	TGTGCCAGCAGCGTCCGCCCACGCCCGGGCAGCTACAATGAGCAGTTCTTC